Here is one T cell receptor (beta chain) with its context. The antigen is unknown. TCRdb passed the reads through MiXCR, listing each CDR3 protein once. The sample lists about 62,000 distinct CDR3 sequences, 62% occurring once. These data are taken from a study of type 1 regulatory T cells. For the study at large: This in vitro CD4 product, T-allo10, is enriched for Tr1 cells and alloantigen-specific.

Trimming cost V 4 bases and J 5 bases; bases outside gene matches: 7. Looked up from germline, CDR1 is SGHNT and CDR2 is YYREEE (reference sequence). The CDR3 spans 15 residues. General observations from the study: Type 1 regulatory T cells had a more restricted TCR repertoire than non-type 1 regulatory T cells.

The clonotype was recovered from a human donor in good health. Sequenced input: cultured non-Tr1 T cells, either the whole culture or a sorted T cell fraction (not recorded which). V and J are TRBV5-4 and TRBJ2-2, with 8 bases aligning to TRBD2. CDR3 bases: TGTGCCAGCAGCACCGGGGGGGGGCCTACCGGGGAGCTGTTTTTT. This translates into CASSTGGGPTGELFF.